The TCR beta chain described here comes from a study of vaccination and CD4 T cells after COVID-19. Turning to the study itself: Post-COVID draws came a median around 100 days after diagnosis (range 35 to 161).

The treatment was: approximately 11-day PBMC culture with coronavirus spike peptide pools or control peptides (ViraFEST assay). With regard to this clonotype: The antigen remains unidentified.

The Oncomine TCR Beta short-read assay sequenced DNA from cultured CD4+ T cells. A single record per CDR3 protein comes from TCRdb applying MiXCR to the PCR reads. The sample shows some 9,300 distinct CDR3 sequences, 63% of them seen only once. The CDR3 runs 14 residues. CDR1 is LNHDA, CDR2 SQIVND, per germline (reference sequence). The V and J ends lost 8 bases and 6 bases respectively, with 19 bases between them. Sequencing used CD4+ T cells from blood, cultured in vitro. This clonotype originated in a human donor who had recovered from COVID-19. The chain employs TRBV19 and TRBJ1-2; maybe TRBD1 (6 bases). The CDR3 DNA reads TGTGCCAGTGGGGGGCACAGGGAGATACATGGCTACACCTTC. It is translated as CASGGHREIHGYTF.